This paragraph covers one T cell receptor beta chain sequence. No cognate antigen has been identified for it. No clone much larger than this one lies a single base away; base qualities are absent. The sample originates from a study of blood T cell repertoires in COVID-19 (dated by TCRdb to 2020 to 2022). Regarding the complete study: Collaborator samples came from the United States, Italy and Spain and covered acute and convalescent phases of COVID-19. The prospective study material was composed of cDNA or gDNA derived from T cells, B-cell-depleted T cells, or PBMCs. The dataset comprised deeply sampled blood TCRbeta repertoires from subjects exposed to, actively infected with, or recovered from COVID-19. The repertoires were made available in a free public database intended to serve as a resource for research on the immune response to SARS-CoV-2. The samples were drawn from the first 160 participants of the ongoing ImmuneRACE study and from 1,254 subjects provided by 6 global collaborators. Nearly every sample came with metadata listing a de-identified subject ID, COVID-19 status, age in years and sex. Where available, HLA class I and class II types were obtained from metadata supplied by the sample provider rather than from assay-based typing. What the authors observed across the whole study: Clinical and demographic metadata were provided uncurated, with the amount varying by source and participant.

V is shortened by 5 bases, J by 6 bases, and the region joining them spans 17 bases. The CDR3 holds 15 amino acids from the cysteine to the phenylalanine. The kept DNA is CDR3 alone, 45 bases in frame from the first base. In the germline V gene (reference sequence), CDR1 corresponds to MNHEY and CDR2 to SMNVEV. The immunoSEQ Assay, a bias-controlled multiplex PCR, was used to amplify TCRbeta CDR3 regions from genomic DNA. The authors' pipeline ran thus. The number of nucleated cells in each sample was estimated from the amplification of reference gene primers within the assay. To quantify the absolute abundance of each unique TCRbeta CDR3 rearrangement, sequence reads were collapsed and filtered. For each sample, productive Simpson clonality was calculated as the square root of Simpson's diversity index across productive rearrangements. TCRdb mirrors the immuneACCESS table, restricted to in-frame sequences. Some clones are absent from its copies; in checked studies, under half trace to an unresolved V gene, and the reason for the others is unknown. The V and J calls and clone size come from that table; D and trimming were worked out from the DNA. Present in this sample are tens of thousands of clones, 70% to 80% of which were seen just once. Together, the top ten hold around 23% of the sample.

Each collaborating institution followed its own protocols to collect whole blood in K2EDTA tubes. For TCRbeta analysis, collaborators shipped samples in one of three forms: frozen whole blood, isolated PBMCs, or DNA extracted from either of those sample types. This receptor was identified in a human donor in a cohort sampled during active COVID-19. This chain is built from TRBV27 and TRBJ1-5; D gene: possibly TRBD1, on 5 matching bases. The sequenced material came from peripheral blood. This receptor carries the CDR3 CASSPGGDGFQPQHF. In nucleotides, the sequence is TGTGCCAGCAGTCCGGGGGGGGACGGATTTCAGCCCCAGCATTTT.